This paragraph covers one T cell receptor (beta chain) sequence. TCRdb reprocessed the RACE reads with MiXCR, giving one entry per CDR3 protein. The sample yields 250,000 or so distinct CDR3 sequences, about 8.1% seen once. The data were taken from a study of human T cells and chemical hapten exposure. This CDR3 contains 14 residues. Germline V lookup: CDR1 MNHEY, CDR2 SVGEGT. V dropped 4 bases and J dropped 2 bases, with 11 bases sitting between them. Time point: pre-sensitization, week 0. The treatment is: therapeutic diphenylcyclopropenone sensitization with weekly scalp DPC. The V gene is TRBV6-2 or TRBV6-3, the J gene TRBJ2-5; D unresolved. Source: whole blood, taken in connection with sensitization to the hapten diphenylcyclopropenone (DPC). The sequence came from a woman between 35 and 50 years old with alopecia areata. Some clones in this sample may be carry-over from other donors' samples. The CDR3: CASSSPKLQETQYF. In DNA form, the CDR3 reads TGTGCCAGCAGTTCTCCTAAGCTACAAGAGACCCAGTACTTC.